These 30 T cell receptor beta chains share one sample of origin, sequenced in a study of patients and donors after allogeneic stem cell transplantation. MiXCR, applied by TCRdb to the RT-PCR reads, yields one record per CDR3 protein. The data hold about a million distinct CDR3 sequences, with roughly 18% observed a single time. The sample comprised blood, either unsorted or a sorted T cell fraction (not recorded which). These TCRs come from a human donor who was either an allogeneic HSCT recipient or a stem cell or donor lymphocyte infusion donor (not recorded which). It is not recorded whose cells these are; they may come from a transplant donor.

The table lists this clonotype with a few counts. The V gene is TRBV20-1, the J gene TRBJ2-3; a possible D gene is TRBD1 (5 bases). Trimming removed 5 bases from V and 6 bases from J, with 15 bases in between. Per the germline V gene, CDR1 is DFQATT and CDR2 is SNEGSKA (reference sequence). The CDR3 totals 13 residues. CDR3 DNA sequence: TGCAGTGCTTTAACGACCAGGGCGGATACGCAGTATTTT. Its protein product is CSALTTRADTQYF.

Only a few counts were recorded for this clonotype. V and J are TRBV6-1 and TRBJ2-5, with D unresolved. Germline V CDR1 and CDR2: MNHNS, SASEGT. Trimming pared 6 bases from V and 1 base from J, leaving 12 bases between. This CDR3 has 14 residues. The CDR3 is CASSDAWTQETQYF. CDR3 sequence (DNA): TGTGCCAGCAGCGATGCCTGGACCCAAGAGACCCAGTACTTC.

The CDR3 loop reads CASADLIKTSTDTQYF. CDR3 nucleotide sequence: TGTGCCAGCGCGGACTTGATTAAAACTAGCACAGATACGCAGTATTTT. This rearrangement joins TRBV18 to TRBJ2-3; maybe TRBD2 (5 bases). The germline V gene encodes CDR1 KGHSH and CDR2 LQKENI. The CDR3 has 16 amino acids. The V and J ends lost 8 bases and 0 bases respectively, with 18 bases between them.

The chain has TRBV10-3 and TRBJ2-3; 7 positions agree with TRBD2. V trimming: 2 bases; J trimming: 0 bases; junction bases outside the gene matches: 8. This CDR3 is built from 17 residues. Looked up from germline, CDR1 is ENHRY and CDR2 is SYGVKD. DNA of the CDR3: TGTGCCATCAGTGAGCGGGAGGTCATCAGAAGCACAGATACGCAGTATTTT. Amino acids: CAISEREVIRSTDTQYF.

This clonotype was seen at least ten times. This chain joins TRBV12-3 or TRBV12-4 and TRBJ1-5; the match to TRBD1 covers 7 bases. Losses at the gene ends were 1 base for V and 2 bases for J; bases not matched to a gene: 5. The CDR3 runs to 16 residues. CDR3 in DNA: TGTGCCAGCAGTTTAGGACAGGGTCGCGGCAATCAGCCCCAGCATTTT. It encodes CASSLGQGRGNQPQHF.

This clonotype has only a few counts. V usage is TRBV24-1 and J usage is TRBJ2-1, with a possible D match to TRBD2 (5 bases). The CDR3 spans 17 residues. CDR1 is KGHDR, CDR2 SFDVKD, per germline. Trimming stripped 0 bases from V and 3 bases from J, with 14 bases between. The CDR3 DNA reads TGTGCCACCAGTGATTTGCGGGGATCACGGGGCTACAATGAGCAGTTCTTC. Encoded protein: CATSDLRGSRGYNEQFF.

This clonotype turned up a few times. The chain couples TRBV5-1 to TRBJ2-1, with D possibly being TRBD1 (6 bases). Germline V gives CDR1 SGHRS, CDR2 YFSETQ. Trimming shortened V by 4 bases and J by 1 base, and 15 bases separated the two germline ends. The CDR3 spans 16 residues. The CDR3 loop reads CASSHLQGSSYNEQFF. In DNA form, the CDR3 reads TGCGCCAGCAGCCACCTACAGGGAAGTTCCTACAATGAGCAGTTCTTC.

This chain uses TRBV12-3 or TRBV12-4 with TRBJ1-1; 7 bases line up with TRBD1. The CDR3 consists of 15 residues. The trim removed 6 bases at V and 5 bases at J, leaving 12 bases unmatched. CDR3 DNA sequence: TGTGCCAGCAGCACTCGAGGGGGCGCGGGTACTGAAGCTTTCTTT. Its protein product is CASSTRGGAGTEAFF.

This clonotype was recorded a few times. The rearrangement links TRBV6-2 or TRBV6-3 to TRBJ1-1, with D possibly being TRBD1 (5 bases). V lost 0 bases, J lost 1 base, and 12 bases lay in between. Germline V gives CDR1 MNHEY, CDR2 SVGEGT. The CDR3 is 16 amino acids. In DNA, the CDR3 is TGTGCCAGCAGTTACTCGAATGTCGGGGGGAACACTGAAGCTTTCTTT. Translated, it gives CASSYSNVGGNTEAFF.

This rearrangement joins TRBV10-3 to TRBJ2-7, with unresolved D. Germline values: CDR1 ENHRY, CDR2 SYGVKD. Trimming removed 0 bases from V and 4 bases from J, with 4 bases in between. The CDR3 runs to 12 residues. CDR3: CAISESGYEQYF. The CDR3 region has the DNA TGTGCCATCAGTGAGTCGGGTTACGAGCAGTACTTC.

The rearrangement links TRBV19 to TRBJ1-1; D may be TRBD1 (5 bases). The V gene's germline CDR1 is LNHDA and CDR2 SQIVND (reference sequence). V was pared by 6 bases and J by 4 bases, with 12 bases between. The CDR3 runs 13 residues. CDR3 nucleotides: TGTGCCAGTAGATGGCAGGGAGGCACTGAAGCTTTCTTT. The encoded protein is CASRWQGGTEAFF.

The chain employs TRBV20-1 and TRBJ1-1, with D tentatively TRBD1 (6 bases). The CDR3 runs to 14 residues. V lost 3 bases, J lost 8 bases, and 19 bases lay in between. The germline CDR1 and CDR2 sequences are DFQATT and SNEGSKA (reference sequence). CDR3 in DNA: TGCAGTGCTAGGGCTGATGCCACAGGGCTGGAAGCTTTCTTT. Amino acid sequence: CSARADATGLEAFF.

This clonotype was recorded many times. The chain links TRBV12-3 or TRBV12-4 to TRBJ2-3; D uncertain. The ends were cut back, 4 bases at V and 4 bases at J, with 6 bases in the middle. This CDR3 has 12 residues. CDR3 nucleotide sequence: TGTGCCAGCAGTTCCCTAGCAGATACGCAGTATTTT. Protein sequence: CASSSLADTQYF.

Ten or more counts support this clonotype. This chain uses TRBV12-3 or TRBV12-4 with TRBJ1-6; unclear D gene. CDR3 length equals 13 residues. The ends were cut back, 1 base at V and 10 bases at J, with 8 bases in the middle. DNA for the CDR3: TGTGCCAGCAGTTTAGATCGGGTCTCACCCCTCCACTTT. Amino acid sequence: CASSLDRVSPLHF.

This clonotype was picked up a small number of times. This chain links TRBV29-1 with TRBJ1-1; the match to TRBD1 covers 7 bases. Germline trimming cut 6 bases from V and 10 bases from J; bases unmatched to any gene: 8. The length of the CDR3 is 11 residues. Germline V gives CDR1 SQVTM, CDR2 ANQGSEA. The CDR3 region is CSVLTRQGAFF. CDR3 nucleotides: TGCAGCGTGCTTACCCGACAGGGAGCTTTCTTT.

V is TRBV7-6 and J is TRBJ2-2; perhaps TRBD2 as D (5 bases). Germline V gives CDR1 SGHVS, CDR2 FNYEAQ. V was shortened by 5 bases and J by 6 bases, with 16 bases between the two germline ends. The CDR3 extends over 15 amino acids. The CDR3 loop reads CASSPRLQPAGELFF. Here the CDR3 DNA reads TGTGCCAGCAGCCCCCGACTACAACCAGCCGGGGAGCTGTTTTTT.

The chain employs TRBV7-9 and TRBJ1-1; D ambiguous. CDR3 size: 13 residues. Germline lookup yields CDR1 SEHNR and CDR2 FQNEAQ (reference sequence). The ends were cut back, 5 bases at V and 1 base at J, with 8 bases in the middle. Here the CDR3 reads CASSPKGNTEAFF. The CDR3, as DNA: TGTGCCAGCAGCCCTAAGGGGAACACTGAAGCTTTCTTT.

A few counts support this clonotype. The V call is TRBV6-5, the J call TRBJ2-2; D gene ambiguous. Per germline, CDR1 MNHEY and CDR2 SVGAGI. The CDR3 is 14 residues long. V lost 1 base and J lost 5, with 8 bases in between. CDR3 loop: CASSYFPSTGELFF. The CDR3 DNA follows: TGTGCCAGCAGTTACTTTCCCTCGACCGGGGAGCTGTTTTTT.

The chain recombines TRBV5-1 with TRBJ2-7; D may be TRBD1 (5 bases). This CDR3 comprises 14 residues. Germline loops: CDR1 SGHRS, CDR2 YFSETQ. Trimming took 0 bases from V and 5 from J, leaving 12 bases between them. The CDR3 DNA sequence: TGCGCCAGCAGCTTGGTGCAGGGCAGCCACGAGCAGTACTTC. Protein: CASSLVQGSHEQYF.

V and J are TRBV7-3 and TRBJ2-2; 7 nucleotides align to TRBD2. Germline V gene sequence: CDR1 SGHTA, CDR2 FQGTGA. The CDR3 is made up of 16 amino acids. The V and J ends lost 4 bases and 2 bases, in that order; junction bases with no gene match: 7. CDR3 amino acids: CASSSRGGPNTGELFF. The CDR3 bases are TGTGCCAGCAGCTCCCGGGGAGGGCCTAACACCGGGGAGCTGTTTTTT.

This clonotype was seen repeatedly, ten times or more. The chain has TRBV5-6 and TRBJ2-3, with 7 positions matching TRBD2. V shed 2 bases and J 2 bases; nucleotides not matched to a gene: 14. The CDR3 totals 18 residues. Germline V CDR1 and CDR2: SGHDT, YYEEEE. CDR3 loop: CASSFIPLLAATTDTQYF. CDR3 DNA: TGTGCCAGCAGCTTCATCCCCCTTCTAGCGGCAACCACAGATACGCAGTATTTT.

The chain links TRBV6-2 or TRBV6-3 to TRBJ2-4; 9 nucleotides match TRBD2. Germline V gene sequence: CDR1 MNHEY, CDR2 SVGEGT. Trimming at V came to 0 bases and at J to 8 bases, leaving 14 bases not matched to a gene. CDR3 length: 18 residues. CDR3 bases: TGTGCCAGCAGTTACTCGATAAGCGGGGGGCCGGATCGGGACATTCAGTACTTC. Residues: CASSYSISGGPDRDIQYF.

Only a few counts were recorded for this clonotype. The J gene is TRBJ1-2, the V gene TRBV12-3 or TRBV12-4, with D perhaps TRBD1 (6 bases). The germline V and J ends were trimmed by 5 bases and 9 bases, with 13 bases remaining between them. The CDR3 sequence is 12 residues long. This CDR3 reads CASSGTGTRYTF. The CDR3 nucleotides are TGTGCCAGCAGTGGTACAGGGACGCGCTACACCTTC.

The V and J genes are TRBV7-9 and TRBJ2-7, with D unclear. This CDR3 spans 14 amino acids. Per the germline V gene, CDR1 is SEHNR and CDR2 is FQNEAQ (reference sequence). V was shortened by 5 bases and J by 4 bases, with 15 bases between the two germline ends. The CDR3 sequence: CASSERLVGYEQYF. As DNA, the CDR3 is TGTGCCAGCAGCGAACGATTGGTGGGTTACGAGCAGTACTTC.

The V call is TRBV6-1, the J call TRBJ2-2; a possible D gene is TRBD1 (6 bases). V dropped 6 bases and J dropped 5 bases, with 16 bases sitting between them. The germline gives CDR1 MNHNS, CDR2 SASEGT. The CDR3 sequence is 15 residues long. CDR3 in DNA: TGTGCCAGCAGACCACCCCAGGGGCGAACCGGGGAGCTGTTTTTT. This gives the protein CASRPPQGRTGELFF.

The rearrangement links TRBV5-1 to TRBJ1-1, with a tentative D call TRBD1 (6 bases). Trimming cost V 3 bases and J 4 bases, with 13 bases left between them. The CDR3 is 14 residues long. Germline V gives CDR1 SGHRS, CDR2 YFSETQ. The CDR3 loop reads CASSYAGETTEAFF. CDR3 in DNA: TGCGCCAGCAGCTACGCAGGGGAGACCACTGAAGCTTTCTTT.

This clonotype was observed a few times. The CDR3 DNA sequence: TGCGCCAGCAGCCCCGAGGAAGTCTCCTATAATTCACCCCTCCACTTT. Amino acid sequence: CASSPEEVSYNSPLHF. The V gene is TRBV4-1, the J gene TRBJ1-6; D gene ambiguous. Germline CDR1 is MGHRA and CDR2 is YSYEKL. CDR3 length: 16 residues. The V gene lost 4 bases and the J gene lost 0 bases, with 10 bases spanning the gap.

The chain uses TRBV12-3 or TRBV12-4 and TRBJ1-5; maybe TRBD1 (5 bases). V gave up 7 bases and J gave up 10 bases, with 20 bases separating them. CDR3 length equals 14 residues. The CDR3 nucleotides are TGTGCCAGCACTGATTGGGGCCCGCGTTTCCCCCAGCATTTT. This encodes CASTDWGPRFPQHF.

V usage is TRBV2 and J usage is TRBJ2-7, with a weak D call TRBD2 (6 bases). The CDR3 loop spans 15 amino acids. Germline values: CDR1 SNHLY, CDR2 FYNNEI. The ends were cut back, 3 bases at V and 1 base at J, with 13 bases in the middle. CDR3 bases: TGTGCCAGCAGTGAGGCTATGGGAGGTTCCTACGAGCAGTACTTC. This encodes CASSEAMGGSYEQYF.

This clonotype has a handful of counts. This CDR3 reads CASSFLTPGQEPNNEQFF. The CDR3, as DNA: TGTGCCAGCAGTTTCCTCACCCCAGGACAGGAGCCGAACAATGAGCAGTTCTTC. This chain uses TRBV27 with TRBJ2-1, with TRBD1 matching over 7 bases. Germline CDR1 MNHEY, CDR2 SMNVEV (reference sequence). This CDR3 spans 18 amino acids. The V segment lost 3 bases and the J segment 5 bases; nucleotides outside the gene matches: 16.